This T cell receptor (beta chain) was recorded in a study of blood T cell repertoires in COVID-19. Study in general: Samples taken during acute and convalescent COVID-19 were collected in the United States, Italy and Spain. The cDNA or gDNA used as material had been derived from T cells, B-cell-depleted T cells, or PBMCs.

This clone has more than one count but fewer than ten. Assay: immunoSEQ multiplex PCR; the TCRdb copy retains only in-frame clones and omits some. Among fewer than 350,000 clones listed, about 86% were seen once. Germline assignment: CDR1 LNHDA and CDR2 SQIVND (reference sequence). Trimming pared 6 bases from V and 0 bases from J, leaving 11 bases between. The CDR3 runs 15 residues. Cohorts were assigned according to the clinical history that participants reported. The specimen sequenced was PBMCs or T cells enriched from blood (not recorded which). The chain carries TRBV19 and TRBJ2-2, with D perhaps matching TRBD1 (6 bases). This receptor was obtained from a middle-aged woman with acute COVID-19. In nucleotides, the CDR3 is TGTGCCAGTAGCCCAGGGGTCGCGAACACCGGGGAGCTGTTTTTT. It yields the protein CASSPGVANTGELFF.